The present entry profiles one T cell receptor (beta chain) with its context. The antigen is undetermined. These data originate in a study of radiation and T cells in renal cell carcinoma. General observations from the study: Pretreatment tumor biopsies were lacking, so baseline clonotypes are unknown. Top tumor clonotypes rose in blood 2 weeks post-radiation, then contracted.

V shed 2 bases and J shed 4 bases, with 5 bases lying between them. Germline V CDR1 and CDR2: MNHEY, SVGAGI. This CDR3 is 12 amino acids long. Indicated time point: blood 2 weeks post-SBRT. As to treatment: 15 Gy SBRT to primary tumor, nephrectomy 4 weeks later. Serial blood draws occurred at baseline and 2 and 4 weeks post-SBRT. The tumor was a clear cell renal cell carcinoma. TCRdb's copy holds only in-frame clones and misses some; the assay was immunoSEQ multiplex PCR. The data contain some 58,000 clones, roughly 79% of them singletons. The chain employs TRBV6-5 and TRBJ2-5, with D unclear. This sample comprised blood, obtained from a patient whose treatment included radiotherapy and nephrectomy. The clonotype originates from a man between 60 and 70 years old with renal cell carcinoma. CDR3 residues: CASSYNLETQYF. Written as DNA, the CDR3 is TGTGCCAGCAGTTACAACCTAGAGACCCAGTACTTC.